The 8 T cell receptor beta chains in this list originate from one sample, sequenced in a study of control samples from healthy donors and cancer patients. Sequencing used immunoSEQ multiplex PCR; TCRdb keeps in-frame clones, though not all of them. Of under 300,000 clones in the sample, roughly 82% were seen once. Sequenced input: PBMCs. The receptors here all came from a woman aged 55-70 years with lung cancer.

The J gene is TRBJ2-2, the V gene TRBV10-3, with D perhaps TRBD1 or TRBD2 (5 bases each). V was pared by 3 bases and J by 4 bases, with 12 bases between. The CDR3 spans 15 residues. Germline V gene sequence: CDR1 ENHRY, CDR2 SYGVKD. CDR3 in amino acids: CAISEEGPSTGELFF. The CDR3 DNA reads as TGTGCCATCAGTGAAGAGGGACCGAGCACCGGGGAGCTGTTTTTT.

The chain joins TRBV24-1 to TRBJ2-2, with D perhaps TRBD1 or TRBD2 (7 bases each). The CDR3 is 17 residues long. Germline loops: CDR1 KGHDR, CDR2 SFDVKD. Trimming left V 0 bases short and J 4 bases short, with 14 bases between. The CDR3 region has the DNA TGTGCCACCAGTGATTTGGGCAGGGGGGGATTCACCGGGGAGCTGTTTTTT. This encodes CATSDLGRGGFTGELFF.

The rearrangement joins TRBV6-1 to TRBJ1-3; a possible D gene is TRBD1 (6 bases). Between the trimmed V and J ends, which lost 2 bases and 1 base, there was a span of 12 bases. In germline, CDR1 is MNHNS, CDR2 SASEGT. This CDR3 has 16 amino acids. The CDR3 region has the DNA TGTGCCAGCAGTGAAAGGTGGGGGGCTTCTGGAAACACCATATATTTT. As protein: CASSERWGASGNTIYF.

The chain couples TRBV6-5 to TRBJ2-3, with TRBD1 identical over 10 bases. The junction had 5 bases not matched to a gene; V was cut back by 6 bases and J by 2 bases. Germline CDR1 is MNHEY and CDR2 is SVGAGI. The CDR3 totals 15 residues. The CDR3, as DNA: TGTGCCAGCAGCCGGACAGGGGGAAACACAGATACGCAGTATTTT. Amino acids: CASSRTGGNTDTQYF.

J is TRBJ1-6 and V is TRBV11-3; D remains unclear. Germline V gives CDR1 SGHNT, CDR2 YENEEA. Trimming removed 1 base at V and 9 bases at J, with 7 bases between. CDR3 length: 13 residues. The CDR3 spells CASSLVEGSPLHF. The CDR3 nucleotides are TGTGCCAGCAGCTTAGTGGAGGGTTCACCCCTCCACTTT.

The CDR3 bases are TGTGCCAGCAGCGCTCAAGCGGGGCTCAATGAGCAGTTCTTC. It codes for CASSAQAGLNEQFF. The V call is TRBV9, the J call TRBJ2-1; 7 nucleotides align to TRBD2. The CDR3 totals 14 residues. Losses at the gene ends were 3 bases for V and 6 bases for J; bases not matched to a gene: 6. CDR1 SGDLS and CDR2 YYNGEE come from the germline V gene. The full variable domain, completed using reference TRBV9 and TRBJ2-1, is DSGVTQTPKHLITATGQRVTLRCSPRSGDLSVYWYQQSLDQGLQFLIQYYNGEERAKGNILERFSAQQFPDLHSELNLSSLELGDSALYFCASSAQAGLNEQFFGPGTRLTVL.

This chain joins TRBV6-1 and TRBJ1-1; D is uncertain. Between the trimmed V and J ends, which lost 1 base and 7 bases, there was a span of 10 bases. CDR3 length: 13 residues. CDR1 and CDR2 from the germline V gene are MNHNS and SASEGT. The CDR3 is CASSEVIAFEAFF. CDR3 nucleotides: TGTGCCAGCAGTGAAGTCATCGCGTTTGAAGCTTTCTTT.

The CDR3 spells CASSSRGAFNTEAFF. CDR3 coding DNA: TGTGCCAGCAGCTCACGGGGGGCGTTTAACACTGAAGCTTTCTTT. V gene TRBV6-2 or TRBV6-3 combines with J gene TRBJ1-1, with a tentative D call TRBD1 (6 bases). V lost 6 bases, J lost 2 bases, and 16 bases lay in between. Germline V lookup: CDR1 MNHEY, CDR2 SVGEGT. The CDR3 is 15 amino acids.